What follows are 14 T cell receptor beta chains derived from one specimen sequenced in a study of T cell responses to AZD1222 COVID-19 vaccine (dated by TCRdb to the early 2020s). The receptor library was made with the immunoSEQ multiplex PCR assay. The source is immuneACCESS, and TCRdb retained only in-frame sequences with V and J called. Part of the clones is not carried over; for the studies checked, unresolved V genes explain less than half of this, and the remainder is unexplained. The sample table records more than 95,000 clones; over 80% of these occur just once. The ten largest make up approximately 20% of the sample. In light of the paper, this sample's time point label describes: baseline before first vaccination. The specimen comprised peripheral blood, sampled on day 0 of AZD1222 vaccination. The source of these receptors is an adult in good health.

V gene TRBV6-6 combines with J gene TRBJ1-1; D is unclear. With 0 bases removed from V and 7 bases from J, the gap between germline ends came to 12 bases. From germline, CDR1 is MNHNY and CDR2 SVGAGI (reference sequence). The CDR3 consists of 14 residues. The chain's CDR3 is CASSYSPGVGEAFF. As DNA, the CDR3 is TGTGCCAGCAGTTACTCCCCTGGGGTGGGTGAAGCTTTCTTT.

This clone has just a few counts. The chain employs TRBV14 and TRBJ1-2; 7 bases match TRBD1. CDR1 and CDR2 from the germline V gene are SGHDN and FVKESK. V lost 4 bases and J lost 4; bases outside the gene matches: 6. The CDR3 sequence is 14 residues long. The CDR3 protein is CASSLRQGSYGYTF. CDR3 in DNA: TGTGCCAGCAGCCTTCGACAGGGAAGCTATGGCTACACCTTC.

This sequence joins TRBV6-5 and TRBJ1-6; no reliable D call. From germline, CDR1 is MNHEY and CDR2 SVGAGI. The length of the CDR3 is 13 residues. Trimming removed 4 bases from V and 7 bases from J, with 8 bases in between. This CDR3 is CASSFGLNSPLHF. Here the CDR3 DNA reads TGTGCCAGCAGTTTCGGACTAAATTCACCCCTCCACTTT.

This clone was seen a single time. The rearrangement joins TRBV6-5 to TRBJ2-7; 7 bases agree with TRBD1. The CDR3 loop spans 15 amino acids. The trim removed 11 bases at V and 5 bases at J, leaving 18 bases unmatched. Per the germline V gene, CDR1 is MNHEY and CDR2 is SVGAGI. The DNA for the CDR3 is TGTGCCGTGGACAGGAGGAAAGAAGGGTCAAACGAGCAGTACTTC. It specifies CAVDRRKEGSNEQYF.

The chain employs TRBV27 and TRBJ2-7; TRBD1 aligns across 9 bases. The J segment lost 7 bases and the V segment lost 1 base, leaving 8 bases of the junction unmatched. CDR1 and CDR2 from the germline V gene are MNHEY and SMNVEV (reference sequence). The CDR3 is 15 amino acids. CDR3 bases: TGTGCCAGCAGTTTATTCGGGACAGGGACTGAAGAGCAGTACTTC. It is translated as CASSLFGTGTEEQYF.

This chain joins TRBV18 and TRBJ1-1; D ambiguous. V was clipped by 2 bases and J by 0 bases, with 10 bases between them. This CDR3 is 15 amino acids long. Germline V lookup: CDR1 KGHSH, CDR2 LQKENI. This CDR3 reads CASSPNRWVNTEAFF. The CDR3 nucleotides read TGTGCCAGCTCACCAAACCGGTGGGTGAACACTGAAGCTTTCTTT.

V and J are TRBV7-2 and TRBJ2-7; 7 bases fit TRBD2. V shed 2 bases, J shed 0 bases, and the junction held 7 bases outside the gene matches. The CDR3 totals 16 residues. CDR1 is SGHTA and CDR2 is FQGNSA in the germline V gene. Here the CDR3 reads CASSLLGGSGSYEQYF. The CDR3 bases are TGTGCCAGCAGCTTATTGGGGGGGAGCGGCTCCTACGAGCAGTACTTC.

This sequence joins TRBV9 and TRBJ1-5; 7 bases are shared with TRBD1. Germline V gene sequence: CDR1 SGDLS, CDR2 YYNGEE. J lost 4 bases, V lost 0 bases, and 4 bases had no gene match. The CDR3 spans 15 residues. CDR3 coding DNA: TGTGCCAGCAGCGTAGACCCACAGGGGAATCAGCCCCAGCATTTT. As protein: CASSVDPQGNQPQHF.

This clone turned up a few times. This chain uses TRBV18 with TRBJ2-2; D remains ambiguous. This CDR3 comprises 16 residues. With 3 bases removed from V and 6 bases from J, the gap between germline ends came to 17 bases. Per germline, CDR1 KGHSH and CDR2 LQKENI. CDR3 bases: TGTGCCAGCTCACCGCGCACAGACCTTCGGTCCGGGGAGCTGTTTTTT. Translation: CASSPRTDLRSGELFF. The whole variable domain, filled in from reference TRBV18 and TRBJ2-2, reads NAGVMQNPRHLVRRRGQEARLRCSPMKGHSHVYWYRQLPEEGLKFMVYLQKENIIDESGMPKERFSAEFPKEGPSILRIQQVVRGDSAAYFCASSPRTDLRSGELFFGEGSRLTVL.

This chain connects TRBV11-3 to TRBJ1-1; D might be TRBD1 (5 bases). Trimming removed 2 bases from V and 0 bases from J, with 7 bases in between. The CDR3 contains 14 residues. The germline gives CDR1 SGHNT, CDR2 YENEEA. CDR3 sequence: CASSLSGMNTEAFF. The DNA of the CDR3 is TGTGCCAGCAGCTTATCAGGGATGAACACTGAAGCTTTCTTT.

The V gene is TRBV6-5, the J gene TRBJ1-2, with D maybe TRBD1 (5 bases). CDR3 length: 14 residues. Trimming removed 7 bases from V and 4 bases from J, with 16 bases in between. Germline loops: CDR1 MNHEY, CDR2 SVGAGI. The CDR3 DNA sequence: TGTGCCAGCAAGTCGCGGGGCGTCGGCTATGGCTACACCTTC. Translated, it gives CASKSRGVGYGYTF.

This chain links TRBV18 with TRBJ1-1, with D hard to call. Germline values: CDR1 KGHSH, CDR2 LQKENI. The V end lost 0 bases, the J end lost 9 bases, and 8 bases lay between the germline ends. The length of the CDR3 is 12 residues. The CDR3 nucleotides are TGTGCCAGCTCACCACCCGCGGGGAAAGCTTTCTTT. Translating it yields CASSPPAGKAFF. Based on the CDR3 plus reference TRBV18 and TRBJ1-1, the full variable domain is NAGVMQNPRHLVRRRGQEARLRCSPMKGHSHVYWYRQLPEEGLKFMVYLQKENIIDESGMPKERFSAEFPKEGPSILRIQQVVRGDSAAYFCASSPPAGKAFFGQGTRLTVV.

The chain employs TRBV3-1 (or the pseudogene TRBV3-2) and TRBJ2-1; D ambiguous. Germline lookup yields CDR1 LGHDT and CDR2 YNNKEL (reference sequence). Between the trimmed V and J ends, which lost 0 bases and 6 bases, there was a span of 12 bases. The CDR3 contains 15 residues. CDR3 bases: TGTGCCAGCAGCCAAGATCTAACGGCCCCCAATGAGCAGTTCTTC. Translated: CASSQDLTAPNEQFF.

The J gene is TRBJ1-1, the V gene TRBV19, with D perhaps TRBD1 (6 bases). V shed 4 bases and J shed 5 bases, with 20 bases lying between them. Germline CDR1 LNHDA, CDR2 SQIVND (reference sequence). CDR3 length equals 16 residues. The CDR3 reads CASSTQGRGAKTEAFF. The CDR3 nucleotides are TGTGCCAGTAGTACTCAAGGCCGGGGGGCGAAGACTGAAGCTTTCTTT.